This T cell receptor beta chain was captured by sequencing in a study of blood T cells in healthy people across ages. Points from the study as a whole: One million T cells yielded diversity estimates that were considered underestimates. Strong correlation was found linking TCR beta diversity to naive T cell percentage.

A word on this clonotype: What it binds is unknown.

The second PCR ran roughly 6 to 11 cycles with a sample-barcoded 5' primer and J-beta primers. A template-switch adaptor with 12 random nucleotides tagged each cDNA molecule. TCRdb redid the calling of the 5' RACE reads with MiXCR, one entry per CDR3 protein. Of more than 700,000 distinct CDR3 sequences in the sample, roughly 50% are singletons; the top ten hold roughly 37%. Each donor supplied around 9.6 milliliters of peripheral blood. Germline CDR1 reads DFQATT; CDR2 reads SNEGSKA (reference sequence). V was trimmed by 4 bases and J by 8 bases, leaving 14 bases between them. CDR3 length: 13 amino acids.

This TCR was recovered from an elderly man in good health. The sequenced sample consisted of blood. V and J are TRBV20-1 and TRBJ1-4, with D perhaps matching TRBD1 (5 bases). The DNA for the CDR3 is TGCAGTGCTACAGGGCTCGGCGGAGAAAAACTGTTTTTT. It is translated as CSATGLGGEKLFF.